The 3 T cell receptor beta chains presented below share a single source sample, sequenced in a study of blood T cells in healthy people across ages. Together with a sample-barcoded 5' primer, a J-beta primer mix was included in a second PCR lasting about 7 to 11 cycles. TCRdb re-analysed the 5' RACE reads in MiXCR, keeping a single row per CDR3 protein. This table holds about 1.5 million distinct CDR3 sequences, 40% to 45% found once. Sequencing used blood. Receptors were obtained from a woman between 18 and 29 years old in good health.

This clonotype was seen a few times. The chain recombines TRBV6-5 with TRBJ2-3; 8 positions agree with TRBD2. There are 14 residues in the CDR3. J gave up 6 bases and V 2 bases, and 4 bases lay outside the gene matches. Germline V gene sequence: CDR1 MNHEY, CDR2 SVGAGI. For the CDR3, the DNA is TGTGCCAGCAGTTACGTAGCGGGGCTCGATACGCAGTATTTT. It is translated as CASSYVAGLDTQYF.

This clonotype occurred a few times. The chain has TRBV12-3 or TRBV12-4 and TRBJ2-3; 8 bases fit TRBD2. V gave up 7 bases and J gave up 3 bases; unmatched junction bases: 9. This CDR3 contains 15 residues. The CDR3 nucleotides read TGTGCCAGCACCAAGGGTAGCGGGGTGACAGATACGCAGTATTTT. Translation gives CASTKGSGVTDTQYF.

This sequence joins TRBV6-1 and TRBJ2-1; tentatively, D is TRBD2 (6 bases). Germline V gene lookup returns CDR1 MNHNS and CDR2 SASEGT. The CDR3 extends over 14 amino acids. Trimming left V 7 bases short and J 9 bases short, with 19 bases between. This CDR3 reads CASTRGTRPTEQFF. The CDR3 coding sequence is TGTGCCAGCACCCGGGGGACCCGCCCCACTGAGCAGTTCTTC.